These 30 T cell receptor beta chains came from one sample sequenced in a study of blood T cell repertoires in COVID-19. Clones were read by immunoSEQ multiplex PCR, and TCRdb kept only the in-frame ones, dropping some. The sample lists hundreds of thousands of clones, about nine tenths occurring once. Material for sequencing was peripheral blood. The source of these receptors is a woman in her twenties or thirties with COVID-19, enrolled during active disease.

The V call is TRBV5-6, the J call TRBJ2-4, with no clear D. Between the trimmed V and J ends, which lost 3 bases and 0 bases, there was a span of 13 bases. The length of the CDR3 is 16 residues. Germline CDR1 is SGHDT and CDR2 is YYEEEE. In DNA form, the CDR3 reads TGTGCCAGCAGCTATACCCTAGTGGAAGCCAAAAACATTCAGTACTTC. Translation: CASSYTLVEAKNIQYF.

A remark on this clone: At one end, the junction sequence differs from germline, possibly due to a read error. In DNA, the CDR3 is TGTGCTAGCAGCTCAGCAGGGGGCACCGGGGAGCTGTTTTTT. This translates into CASSSAGGTGELFF. The chain links TRBV7-7 to TRBJ2-2, with 7 positions matching TRBD1. This CDR3 spans 14 amino acids. The V gene's germline CDR1 is SSHAT and CDR2 FNYEAQ (reference sequence).

The V and J genes are TRBV2 and TRBJ2-7, with 7 bases identical to TRBD1. CDR3 length: 13 amino acids. The trim removed 5 bases at V and 4 bases at J, leaving 5 bases unmatched. Germline V lookup: CDR1 SNHLY, CDR2 FYNNEI. The CDR3 sequence: CASSTKGAYEQYF. In nucleotides, the CDR3 is TGTGCCAGCAGTACCAAGGGGGCGTACGAGCAGTACTTC.

CDR3 DNA: TGTGCCAGCTCACCACCGGCGGTCTATGGCTACACCTTC. This gives the protein CASSPPAVYGYTF. V gene TRBV18 combines with J gene TRBJ1-2; D is undetermined. Germline loops: CDR1 KGHSH, CDR2 LQKENI. The CDR3 is 13 residues long. Trimming left V 0 bases short and J 4 bases short, with 6 bases between.

The chain joins TRBV2 to TRBJ2-3; 7 nucleotides agree with TRBD2. In germline, CDR1 is SNHLY, CDR2 FYNNEI. After removal of 4 bases from V and 0 bases from J, the junction contained 13 bases not matched to a gene. This CDR3 region has 18 residues. The CDR3 region has the DNA TGTGCCAGCAGTGGCCCGCGGGCTAGCGGAAAGAGCACAGATACGCAGTATTTT. It yields the protein CASSGPRASGKSTDTQYF.

This chain connects TRBV6-5 to TRBJ2-7; tentative D call: TRBD2 (6 bases). CDR3 length equals 13 residues. The V and J ends lost 0 bases and 7 bases respectively, with 10 bases between them. Germline V gene lookup returns CDR1 MNHEY and CDR2 SVGAGI. CDR3 sequence: CASSYSEGAEQYF. The CDR3 DNA reads as TGTGCCAGCAGTTACTCGGAGGGCGCGGAGCAGTACTTC.

The genes are TRBV5-1 and TRBJ2-3, with 8 bases that match TRBD1. CDR1 and CDR2 from the germline V gene are SGHRS and YFSETQ. Trimming took 3 bases from V and 0 from J; bases not matched to a gene: 3. The CDR3 consists of 15 residues. CDR3 amino acids: CASSWQGASTDTQYF. CDR3 DNA sequence: TGCGCCAGCAGCTGGCAGGGGGCTAGCACAGATACGCAGTATTTT.

This clone has a single count. The CDR3 nucleotides are TGCGCCAGCAGCCAGCCCCGGGGACAGAACACTGAAGCTTTCTTT. This sequence encodes CASSQPRGQNTEAFF. V gene TRBV4-1 combines with J gene TRBJ1-1; tentatively, D is TRBD1 (6 bases). Germline V gene lookup returns CDR1 MGHRA and CDR2 YSYEKL. Trimming cost V 3 bases and J 1 base, with 12 bases left between them. The CDR3 totals 15 residues.

This clone was counted a single time. The chain employs TRBV6-2 or TRBV6-3 and TRBJ1-1, with D tentatively TRBD1 (6 bases). Per germline, CDR1 MNHEY and CDR2 SVGEGT. V was clipped by 2 bases and J by 7 bases, with 17 bases between them. The CDR3 covers 15 residues. DNA of the CDR3: TGTGCCAGCAGTTACAGTGGCAGGGGTTCGGGTGAAGCTTTCTTT. Residues: CASSYSGRGSGEAFF.

The chain recombines TRBV6-4 with TRBJ2-2, with 8 nucleotides matching TRBD2. This CDR3 comprises 14 residues. V shed 8 bases and J 3 bases; nucleotides not matched to a gene: 5. The germline gives CDR1 MRHNA, CDR2 SNTAGT. The CDR3 spells CASGAGDDTGELFF. The CDR3 coding sequence is TGTGCCAGCGGAGCGGGAGATGACACCGGGGAGCTGTTTTTT.

The chain has TRBV5-4 and TRBJ2-7, with 7 bases fitting TRBD1. The V gene's germline CDR1 is SGHNT and CDR2 YYREEE (reference sequence). This CDR3 spans 15 amino acids. Trimming at V came to 4 bases and at J to 0 bases, leaving 7 bases not matched to a gene. The CDR3 reads CASSAPGQLSYEQYF. CDR3 DNA: TGTGCCAGCAGCGCACCGGGACAGCTCTCCTACGAGCAGTACTTC.

The rearrangement joins TRBV28 to TRBJ1-1; perhaps TRBD1 as D (5 bases). V lost 3 bases, J lost 11 bases, and 13 bases lay in between. The CDR3 sequence is 12 residues long. CDR1 and CDR2 (germline): MDHEN, SYDVKM. The CDR3 bases are TGTGCCAGCAGTTTTGGGGAGGGACGGGCTTTCTTT. Its translation: CASSFGEGRAFF.

The V and J genes are TRBV7-2 and TRBJ2-1; weak D call: TRBD1 (5 bases). Germline loops: CDR1 SGHTA, CDR2 FQGNSA. Trimming removed 5 bases at V and 1 base at J, with 12 bases between. The CDR3 has 15 residues. The CDR3: CASSLQVSSYNEQFF. CDR3 nucleotides: TGTGCCAGCAGCCTACAGGTTAGTTCCTACAATGAGCAGTTCTTC.

The J gene is TRBJ2-7, the V gene TRBV6-2 or TRBV6-3, with D perhaps matching TRBD2 (6 bases). Germline V gene lookup returns CDR1 MNHEY and CDR2 SVGEGT. The CDR3 is 14 amino acids. Trimming took off 7 bases at V and 4 bases at J, with 17 bases between the two ends. In DNA, the CDR3 is TGTGCCAGCAACCCGACTAGGGGTTCTTACGAGCAGTACTTC. Translated: CASNPTRGSYEQYF.

V usage is TRBV6-1 and J usage is TRBJ2-7; TRBD2 matches at 7 bases. This CDR3 has 14 residues. Per germline, CDR1 MNHNS and CDR2 SASEGT. V was clipped by 1 base and J by 6 bases; unmatched bases: 6. This chain's CDR3 is CASSEGRETGEQYF. DNA for the CDR3: TGTGCCAGCAGTGAAGGGCGGGAGACGGGCGAGCAGTACTTC.

The J gene is TRBJ1-4, the V gene TRBV6-5, with 8 bases lining up with TRBD1. This CDR3 region has 13 residues. The germline gives CDR1 MNHEY, CDR2 SVGAGI. Trimming cost V 10 bases and J 3 bases; bases outside gene matches: 4. The CDR3, as DNA: TGTGCCACCAGGACAGGGCCTAATGAAAAACTGTTTTTT. Translation gives CATRTGPNEKLFF.

This clone has more than one count but fewer than ten. This chain joins TRBV28 and TRBJ2-1, with TRBD1 matching 9 bases. V dropped 8 bases and J dropped 3; count of bases not matched to a gene: 8. The CDR3 has 15 residues. Looked up from germline, CDR1 is MDHEN and CDR2 is SYDVKM. CDR3 protein: CASREGQGGYNEQFF. The CDR3 DNA follows: TGTGCCAGCCGTGAGGGACAGGGTGGCTACAATGAGCAGTTCTTC.

The J gene is TRBJ1-4, the V gene TRBV29-1; D gene unclear. The CDR3 is made up of 13 amino acids. Germline lookup yields CDR1 SQVTM and CDR2 ANQGSEA. V shed 6 bases and J shed 0 bases, with 8 bases lying between them. The CDR3 region is CSVEGPTNEKLFF. CDR3 sequence (DNA): TGCAGCGTCGAGGGTCCAACTAATGAAAAACTGTTTTTT.

This sequence joins TRBV28 and TRBJ2-3; perhaps TRBD1 as D (6 bases). The CDR3 is made up of 12 amino acids. CDR1 MDHEN and CDR2 SYDVKM come from the germline V gene. The chain's CDR3 is CAHRQGTDTQYF. CDR3 bases: TGTGCGCACAGGCAGGGGACAGATACGCAGTATTTT.

V is TRBV4-2 and J is TRBJ1-6, with D possibly being TRBD1 (6 bases). This CDR3 spans 16 amino acids. The germline gives CDR1 LGHNA, CDR2 YNFKEQ. V was pared by 5 bases and J by 6 bases, with 17 bases between. The CDR3 coding sequence is TGTGCCAGCAGCGGAGGACAGCCCTTCGGTAATTCACCCCTCCACTTT. This codes for CASSGGQPFGNSPLHF.

This chain links TRBV4-1 with TRBJ1-2; 8 nucleotides line up with TRBD1. Germline CDR1 MGHRA, CDR2 YSYEKL. This CDR3 has 15 amino acids. The J segment lost 4 bases and the V segment lost 0 bases, leaving 4 bases of the junction unmatched. The CDR3 sequence is CASSQDWDRIYGYTF. For the CDR3, the DNA is TGCGCCAGCAGCCAAGATTGGGACAGGATCTATGGCTACACCTTC.

The chain links TRBV2 to TRBJ2-1; D gene unclear. Trimming removed 1 base at V and 8 bases at J, with 9 bases between. This CDR3 spans 13 amino acids. In germline, CDR1 is SNHLY, CDR2 FYNNEI. The DNA of the CDR3 is TGTGCCAGCAGTGAAGGGCCTCGGGATGAGCAGTTCTTC. It yields the protein CASSEGPRDEQFF.

The chain employs TRBV14 and TRBJ1-2; D not resolved. The V and J ends lost 2 bases and 8 bases respectively, with 12 bases between them. Germline V gene sequence: CDR1 SGHDN, CDR2 FVKESK. This CDR3 spans 13 amino acids. This CDR3 is CASSQTGGQGYTF. In nucleotides, the CDR3 is TGTGCCAGCAGCCAAACGGGAGGGCAGGGCTACACCTTC.

This chain links TRBV10-2 with TRBJ2-7; tentative D call: TRBD2 (6 bases). The V and J ends lost 9 bases and 1 base respectively, with 13 bases between them. The V gene's germline CDR1 is WSHSY and CDR2 SAAADI. CDR3 size: 13 residues. This CDR3 is CARRDPQSYEQYF. In DNA, the CDR3 is TGCGCCAGGCGGGACCCGCAATCCTACGAGCAGTACTTC.

For this clone: Other DNA sequences from this sample encode an identical CDR3 as well. The chain has TRBV28 and TRBJ2-7, with TRBD1 matching over 7 bases. The germline V gene encodes CDR1 MDHEN and CDR2 SYDVKM. With 5 bases clipped from V and 1 base from J, the junction kept 2 bases outside the gene matches. The CDR3 loop spans 13 amino acids. The CDR3 DNA sequence: TGTGCCAGCAGTCCGACAGGGTCCTACGAGCAGTACTTC. It encodes CASSPTGSYEQYF. Looking up the rest from reference TRBV28 and TRBJ2-7 gives the full variable domain: DVKVTQSSRYLVKRTGEKVFLECVQDMDHENMFWYRQDPGLGLRLIYFSYDVKMKEKGDIPEGYSVSREKKERFSLILESASTNQTSMYLCASSPTGSYEQYFGPGTRLTVT.

V and J are TRBV12-3 or TRBV12-4 and TRBJ2-7; TRBD2 might be the D (7 bases). The V end lost 6 bases, the J end lost 5 bases, and 14 bases lay between the germline ends. This CDR3 comprises 13 residues. The chain's CDR3 is CASSRGGGNEQYF. As DNA, the CDR3 is TGTGCCAGCAGCCGAGGGGGAGGGAACGAGCAGTACTTC.

This clone was seen just once. The V call is TRBV30, the J call TRBJ1-2, with 9 bases aligning to TRBD1. Losses at the gene ends were 2 bases for V and 5 bases for J; bases not matched to a gene: 9. CDR3 length: 15 amino acids. Germline V gene sequence: CDR1 GTSNPN, CDR2 SVGIG (reference sequence). The CDR3, as DNA: TGTGCCTGGAGTCCCCTTGGACAGGGGATGTATGGCTACACCTTC. It codes for CAWSPLGQGMYGYTF.

J is TRBJ2-6 and V is TRBV19, with a tentative D call TRBD1 (6 bases). Trimming pared 2 bases from V and 1 base from J, leaving 15 bases between. The CDR3 is 18 amino acids. The germline gives CDR1 LNHDA, CDR2 SQIVND (reference sequence). The CDR3, as DNA: TGTGCCAGTAGTATAAGGGGGAAAGTAGGTTCTGGGGCCAACGTCCTGACTTTC. As protein: CASSIRGKVGSGANVLTF.

This chain links TRBV5-1 with TRBJ2-2; D remains unclear. The CDR3 has 13 amino acids. The germline V and J ends were trimmed by 4 bases and 4 bases, with 8 bases remaining between them. CDR1 and CDR2 from the germline V gene are SGHRS and YFSETQ. CDR3 in DNA: TGCGCCAGCAGCATCACAGTCACCGGGGAGCTGTTTTTT. Translated, it gives CASSITVTGELFF.

The chain is built from TRBV7-2 and TRBJ2-1, with D tentatively TRBD2 (5 bases). Germline V CDR1 and CDR2: SGHTA, FQGNSA. Trimming took off 5 bases at V and 8 bases at J, with 13 bases between the two ends. This CDR3 is 13 amino acids long. CDR3 sequence reads: CASSGVVGDEQFF. CDR3 bases: TGTGCCAGCAGCGGGGTTGTCGGGGATGAGCAGTTCTTC.